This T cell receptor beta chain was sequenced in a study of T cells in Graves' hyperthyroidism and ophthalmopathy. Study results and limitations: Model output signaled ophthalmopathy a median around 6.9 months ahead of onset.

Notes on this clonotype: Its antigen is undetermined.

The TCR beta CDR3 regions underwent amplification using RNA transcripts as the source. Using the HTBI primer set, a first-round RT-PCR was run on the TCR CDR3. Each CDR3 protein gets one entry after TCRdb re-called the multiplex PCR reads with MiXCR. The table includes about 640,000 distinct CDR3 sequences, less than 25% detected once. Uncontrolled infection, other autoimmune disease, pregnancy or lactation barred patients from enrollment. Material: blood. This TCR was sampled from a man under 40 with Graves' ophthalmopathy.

CDR3 in amino acids: CASSALTRSGANVLTF. The CDR3 bases are TGTGCCAGCAGTGCCCTGACGAGGTCTGGGGCCAACGTCCTGACTTTC. The chain links TRBV28 to TRBJ2-6; D gene uncertain. The CDR3 is 16 amino acids. Per the germline V gene, CDR1 is MDHEN and CDR2 is SYDVKM. Trimming left V 5 bases short and J 1 base short, with 12 bases between.